Shown below are 16 T cell receptor beta chains from a single sample sequenced in a study of T cell responses to AZD1222 COVID-19 vaccine. The method was immunoSEQ multiplex PCR; TCRdb's version includes in-frame clones alone and lacks a portion of them. The profile shows about 130,000 clones, 80% to 90% of them singletons. Here the sequenced sample was peripheral blood, taken 28 days after the second AZD1222 dose. The receptors come from an adult who received the AZD1222 COVID-19 vaccine.

V gene TRBV10-3 combines with J gene TRBJ1-3; D may be TRBD1 (6 bases). The ends were cut back, 2 bases at V and 2 bases at J, with 10 bases in the middle. The CDR3 length is 15 residues. Per germline, CDR1 ENHRY and CDR2 SYGVKD. The CDR3: CAISENRAPGNTIYF. Here the CDR3 DNA reads TGTGCCATCAGTGAGAACAGGGCTCCTGGAAACACCATATATTTT.

The J gene is TRBJ2-2, the V gene TRBV3-1 (or the pseudogene TRBV3-2); no reliable D call. Per the germline V gene, CDR1 is LGHDT and CDR2 is YNNKEL (reference sequence). This CDR3 has 13 amino acids. Trimming pared 1 base from V and 8 bases from J, leaving 8 bases between. This CDR3 reads CASSQGEWGELFF. CDR3 DNA: TGTGCCAGCAGCCAAGGGGAATGGGGGGAGCTGTTTTTT.

The rearrangement links TRBV6-1 to TRBJ1-4; tentative D call: TRBD1 (6 bases). V was trimmed by 2 bases and J by 6 bases, leaving 13 bases between them. CDR1 and CDR2 from the germline V gene are MNHNS and SASEGT. This CDR3 spans 15 amino acids. DNA for the CDR3: TGTGCCAGCAGTGAATGGGCAGGGGTGGATGAAAAACTGTTTTTT. Encoded protein: CASSEWAGVDEKLFF.

The chain is built from TRBV6-5 and TRBJ2-1, with 7 bases identical to TRBD2. The CDR3 is made up of 13 amino acids. V shed 2 bases, J shed 10 bases, and the junction held 5 bases outside the gene matches. Germline CDR1 MNHEY, CDR2 SVGAGI. CDR3 loop: CASSYGSGAEQFF. CDR3 DNA sequence: TGTGCCAGCAGTTACGGGAGCGGGGCAGAGCAGTTCTTC.

The chain is built from TRBV18 and TRBJ1-1; 8 positions match TRBD1. The CDR3 extends over 15 amino acids. Germline V gives CDR1 KGHSH, CDR2 LQKENI. The junction had 5 bases not matched to a gene; V was cut back by 2 bases and J by 3 bases. The CDR3 loop reads CASSPKTGVDTEAFF. CDR3 sequence (DNA): TGTGCCAGCTCACCAAAGACAGGGGTTGACACTGAAGCTTTCTTT.

This clone was seen a handful of times. V usage is TRBV2 and J usage is TRBJ1-5; D perhaps matches TRBD1 (6 bases). V gave up 3 bases and J gave up 7 bases, with 16 bases separating them. The V gene's germline CDR1 is SNHLY and CDR2 FYNNEI. This CDR3 contains 15 residues. The CDR3 loop is CASSDALGGRQPQHF. The CDR3 nucleotides are TGTGCCAGCAGTGACGCGCTCGGGGGCAGGCAGCCCCAGCATTTT.

The V call is TRBV3-1 (or the pseudogene TRBV3-2), the J call TRBJ1-3, with a weak D call TRBD1 (6 bases). Trimming removed 1 base from V and 4 bases from J, with 17 bases in between. The CDR3 has 17 residues. The germline V gene encodes CDR1 LGHDT and CDR2 YNNKEL (reference sequence). The CDR3 DNA is TGTGCCAGCAGCCAAGGGGTTAGGGGGGCTACCGGAAACACCATATATTTT. It yields the protein CASSQGVRGATGNTIYF.

The chain couples TRBV7-2 to TRBJ2-1, with D perhaps matching TRBD2 (5 bases). The germline V gene encodes CDR1 SGHTA and CDR2 FQGNSA. This CDR3 spans 13 amino acids. V was trimmed by 2 bases and J by 5 bases, leaving 7 bases between them. CDR3 sequence reads: CASSLMGDNEQFF. The DNA for the CDR3 is TGTGCCAGCAGCTTAATGGGAGACAATGAGCAGTTCTTC.

The gene calls are TRBV7-9 and TRBJ1-6, with 7 bases lining up with TRBD1. The V segment lost 5 bases and the J segment 0 bases; nucleotides outside the gene matches: 7. This CDR3 has 17 amino acids. Germline CDR1 is SEHNR and CDR2 is FQNEAQ (reference sequence). CDR3 sequence: CASSGRDSSSYNSPLHF. DNA for the CDR3: TGTGCCAGCAGCGGTAGGGACAGTAGCTCCTATAATTCACCCCTCCACTTT.

The V call is TRBV9, the J call TRBJ2-2, with D maybe TRBD1 (6 bases). Germline V CDR1 and CDR2: SGDLS, YYNGEE. Trimming shortened V by 3 bases and J by 4 bases, and 19 bases separated the two germline ends. The CDR3 is 17 residues long. The CDR3 region is CASSAGTPRPTTGELFF. The CDR3 DNA reads as TGTGCCAGCAGCGCCGGGACACCCCGGCCAACCACCGGGGAGCTGTTTTTT.

The chain employs TRBV10-3 and TRBJ2-7; D is possibly TRBD2 (5 bases). The CDR3 is 12 residues long. V was shortened by 10 bases and J by 3 bases, with 13 bases between the two germline ends. Germline CDR1 ENHRY, CDR2 SYGVKD. The CDR3 is CASRDADYEQYF. The CDR3 region has the DNA TGTGCCAGCCGGGATGCGGACTACGAGCAGTACTTC.

This clone showed up just once. This CDR3 reads CAWRPNFYNEQFF. The DNA of the CDR3 is TGTGCCTGGAGGCCAAATTTTTACAATGAGCAGTTCTTC. The J gene is TRBJ2-1, the V gene TRBV30; D call uncertain. This CDR3 has 13 amino acids. V was trimmed by 3 bases and J by 4 bases, leaving 10 bases between them. Per germline, CDR1 GTSNPN and CDR2 SVGIG (reference sequence).

The rearrangement uses TRBV7-2 and TRBJ1-6, with 12 bases that match TRBD1. The CDR3 covers 16 residues. Germline lookup yields CDR1 SGHTA and CDR2 FQGNSA. J gave up 7 bases and V 2 bases, and 3 bases lay outside the gene matches. CDR3 loop: CASSLPGQGANSPLHF. The CDR3, as DNA: TGTGCCAGCAGCTTACCGGGACAGGGGGCAAATTCACCCCTCCACTTT.

This clone showed up just a few times. The chain uses TRBV27 and TRBJ1-4, with no clear D. CDR3 length: 14 amino acids. Trimming pared 3 bases from V and 0 bases from J, leaving 5 bases between. Germline V CDR1 and CDR2: MNHEY, SMNVEV (reference sequence). CDR3 loop: CASSFSATNEKLFF. The CDR3 DNA reads as TGTGCCAGCAGTTTTAGTGCAACTAATGAAAAACTGTTTTTT.

The genes are TRBV7-9 and TRBJ1-1; D is uncertain. Germline loops: CDR1 SEHNR, CDR2 FQNEAQ (reference sequence). There are 14 residues in the CDR3. Trimming took off 0 bases at V and 6 bases at J, with 11 bases between the two ends. The CDR3 protein is CASSLAGVLSEAFF. The CDR3, as DNA: TGTGCCAGCAGCTTAGCGGGAGTCTTATCTGAAGCTTTCTTT.

The chain has TRBV6-4 and TRBJ1-1; 8 nucleotides match TRBD1. Germline V gene lookup returns CDR1 MRHNA and CDR2 SNTAGT. Trimming at V came to 6 bases and at J to 3 bases, leaving 3 bases not matched to a gene. This CDR3 has 13 amino acids. CDR3: CASSKTGDTEAFF. DNA for the CDR3: TGTGCCAGCAGCAAGACAGGGGACACTGAAGCTTTCTTT.